The T cell receptor beta chain described here comes from a study of CD8 T cells in ankylosing spondylitis. A remark on this clonotype: What it binds is unknown.

General study results and limits: Disease-associated clonotypes exhibited CD8+ identity and were relatively infrequent in peripheral blood. Significant enrichment of disease-linked clones was reported in matched ankylosing spondylitis synovial fluid.

By quantitative 5'-RACE with molecular barcodes, the TCR beta libraries were made. TCRdb reanalysed the 5' RACE reads using MiXCR and keeps one entry per CDR3 protein. This sample has about 400,000 distinct CDR3 sequences; about 20% occur once, and the top ten carry around 13%. Germline loops: CDR1 DFQATT, CDR2 SNEGSKA (reference sequence). CDR3 length: 13 residues. V shed 6 bases, J shed 7 bases, and the junction held 8 bases outside the gene matches. The chain uses TRBV20-1 and TRBJ2-2; TRBD2 matches 7 bases. Sequences were obtained from blood, either unsorted or a sorted T cell fraction (not recorded which). The receptor was derived from a male donor with ankylosing spondylitis or in good health (not recorded which). Here the CDR3 reads CSAGDYDIGELFF. CDR3 sequence (DNA): TGCAGTGCAGGGGACTACGACATCGGGGAGCTGTTTTTT.